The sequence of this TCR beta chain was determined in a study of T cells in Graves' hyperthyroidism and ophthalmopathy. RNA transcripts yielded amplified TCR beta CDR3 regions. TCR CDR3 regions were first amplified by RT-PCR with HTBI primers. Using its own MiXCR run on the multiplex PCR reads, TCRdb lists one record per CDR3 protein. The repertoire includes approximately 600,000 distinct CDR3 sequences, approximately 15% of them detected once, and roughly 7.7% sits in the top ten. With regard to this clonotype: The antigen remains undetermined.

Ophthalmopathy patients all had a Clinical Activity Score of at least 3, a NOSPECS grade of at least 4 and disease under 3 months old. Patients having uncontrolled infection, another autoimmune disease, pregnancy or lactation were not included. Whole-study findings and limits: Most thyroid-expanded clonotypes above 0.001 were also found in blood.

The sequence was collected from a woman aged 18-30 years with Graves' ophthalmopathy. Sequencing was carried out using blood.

CDR3 DNA sequence: TGTGCCTGGAGTGTGGAATGGACTAGCGGGAACTCCTACGAGCAGTACTTC. This gives the protein CAWSVEWTSGNSYEQYF. The chain has TRBV30 and TRBJ2-7; TRBD2 agrees at 12 bases. CDR3 length equals 17 residues. CDR1 and CDR2 (germline): GTSNPN, SVGIG (reference sequence). Losses at the gene ends were 0 bases for V and 0 bases for J; bases not matched to a gene: 6.